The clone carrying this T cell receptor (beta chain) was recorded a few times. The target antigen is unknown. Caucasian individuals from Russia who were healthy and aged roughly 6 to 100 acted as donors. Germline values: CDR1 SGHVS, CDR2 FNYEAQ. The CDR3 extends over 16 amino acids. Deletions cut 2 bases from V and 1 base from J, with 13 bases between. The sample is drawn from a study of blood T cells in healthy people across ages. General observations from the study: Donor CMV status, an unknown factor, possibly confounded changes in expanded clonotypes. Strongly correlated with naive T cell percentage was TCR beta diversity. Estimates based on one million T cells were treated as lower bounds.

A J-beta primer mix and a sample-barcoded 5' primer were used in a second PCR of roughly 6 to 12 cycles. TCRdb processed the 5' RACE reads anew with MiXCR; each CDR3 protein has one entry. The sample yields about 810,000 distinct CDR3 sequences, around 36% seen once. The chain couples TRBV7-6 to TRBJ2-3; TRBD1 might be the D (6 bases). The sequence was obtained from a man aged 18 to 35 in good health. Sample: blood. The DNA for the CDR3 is TGTGCCAGCAGCTTAAGGTGGGGGCTAGGCACAGATACGCAGTATTTT. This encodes CASSLRWGLGTDTQYF.